The 13 T cell receptor beta chains below come from one sample, sequenced in a study of human T cells and chemical hapten exposure. The time point here: pre-sensitization, week 0. Treatment meaning: therapeutic diphenylcyclopropenone sensitization with weekly scalp DPC. TCRdb analysed the RACE reads with MiXCR anew, one entry per CDR3 protein. The sample has more than 100,000 distinct CDR3 sequences, about 14% seen once. Sequences were derived from whole blood, sampled in connection with sensitization to the hapten diphenylcyclopropenone (DPC). Receptors were obtained from a woman aged 18-30 years with alopecia areata. Some clones in this sample may be carry-over from other donors' samples.

The chain couples TRBV27 to TRBJ2-2; 7 nucleotides match TRBD1. The V segment lost 4 bases and the J segment 7 bases; nucleotides outside the gene matches: 3. The CDR3 totals 13 residues. Germline V gene sequence: CDR1 MNHEY, CDR2 SMNVEV (reference sequence). The CDR3 sequence: CASSSRGIGELFF. CDR3 coding DNA: TGTGCCAGCAGTTCCAGGGGGATCGGGGAGCTGTTTTTT.

The genes are TRBV20-1 and TRBJ2-5, with TRBD1 as a possible D gene (6 bases). Germline lookup yields CDR1 DFQATT and CDR2 SNEGSKA (reference sequence). The CDR3 has 14 residues. The V end lost 6 bases, the J end lost 4 bases, and 18 bases lay between the germline ends. CDR3 nucleotides: TGCAGTGCACCCGAAACAGGGCACGGAGAGACCCAGTACTTC. Amino acid sequence: CSAPETGHGETQYF.

The chain links TRBV27 to TRBJ1-1; D not certain. Deletions cut 0 bases from V and 1 base from J, with 12 bases between. The CDR3 has 16 amino acids. Germline V gene sequence: CDR1 MNHEY, CDR2 SMNVEV (reference sequence). The CDR3 region is CASSLSVGPENTEAFF. The CDR3 nucleotides read TGTGCCAGCAGTTTATCCGTAGGGCCGGAGAACACTGAAGCTTTCTTT.

There are a few counts of this clonotype. The chain combines TRBV5-4 with TRBJ1-1; D gene ambiguous. The CDR3 consists of 14 residues. Germline V CDR1 and CDR2: SGHNT, YYREEE (reference sequence). Between the trimmed V and J ends, which lost 1 base and 1 base, there was a span of 8 bases. DNA for the CDR3: TGTGCCAGCAGCTTGTGGGGTCCGAACACTGAAGCTTTCTTT. It is translated as CASSLWGPNTEAFF.

The chain is built from TRBV6-1 and TRBJ2-5; TRBD1 matches 8 bases. V lost 6 bases, J lost 4 bases, and 13 bases stayed unmatched. In germline, CDR1 is MNHNS, CDR2 SASEGT. CDR3 size: 16 residues. DNA for the CDR3: TGTGCCAGCAGCGACGGGGACAGGTTATTCGGAGAGACCCAGTACTTC. It yields the protein CASSDGDRLFGETQYF.

This clonotype was recorded at least ten times. The rearrangement links TRBV7-3 to TRBJ2-2; no firm D call. Germline V gene sequence: CDR1 SGHTA, CDR2 FQGTGA. This CDR3 is built from 12 residues. The germline V and J ends were trimmed by 6 bases and 6 bases, with 8 bases remaining between them. As DNA, the CDR3 is TGTGCCAGCAGTTTGTTGTCCGGGGAGCTGTTTTTT. As protein: CASSLLSGELFF.

This clonotype was seen ten or more times. The chain links TRBV30 to TRBJ1-5; no firm D call. Germline assignment: CDR1 GTSNPN and CDR2 SVGIG (reference sequence). The CDR3 has 13 residues. V dropped 4 bases and J dropped 4 bases, with 11 bases sitting between them. CDR3 amino acids: CAWNRGNNQPQHF. CDR3 sequence (DNA): TGTGCCTGGAATCGGGGTAATAATCAGCCCCAGCATTTT.

This clonotype has a count of ten or more. The J gene is TRBJ1-1, the V gene TRBV3-1, with TRBD1 as a possible D gene (6 bases). The CDR3 runs to 15 residues. From germline, CDR1 is LGHDT and CDR2 YNNKEL (reference sequence). Trimming took off 0 bases at V and 5 bases at J, with 13 bases between the two ends. The CDR3 sequence is CASSQDAGTGTEAFF. The DNA for the CDR3 is TGTGCCAGCAGCCAAGATGCAGGCACAGGGACTGAAGCTTTCTTT.

This clonotype was counted only a few times. The chain links TRBV20-1 to TRBJ2-2; D possibly uses TRBD1 or TRBD2 (5 bases each). The CDR3 consists of 14 residues. From germline, CDR1 is DFQATT and CDR2 SNEGSKA (reference sequence). V shed 6 bases and J shed 6 bases, with 17 bases lying between them. The CDR3 coding sequence is TGCAGTGCCCCCCGGGGCCAACTCTCCGGGGAGCTGTTTTTT. Its translation is CSAPRGQLSGELFF.

The rearrangement links TRBV4-3 to TRBJ1-6; TRBD1 matches at 9 bases. CDR1 and CDR2 from the germline V gene are LGHNA and YSLEER. This CDR3 is 15 amino acids long. The trim removed 4 bases at V and 7 bases at J, leaving 5 bases unmatched. The CDR3 reads CASSLWTGDNSPLHF. CDR3 nucleotide sequence: TGCGCCAGCAGCCTATGGACAGGGGACAATTCACCCCTCCACTTT.

This chain links TRBV20-1 with TRBJ1-1; D is uncertain. The CDR3 totals 12 residues. The V end was cut by 0 bases, the J end by 2 bases, with 4 bases between. Germline V gene lookup returns CDR1 DFQATT and CDR2 SNEGSKA (reference sequence). The CDR3: CSARDSNTEAFF. The CDR3 DNA is TGCAGTGCTAGAGACTCTAACACTGAAGCTTTCTTT.

This clonotype was detected a few times. The chain links TRBV10-2 to TRBJ1-5; D remains unclear. Germline values: CDR1 WSHSY, CDR2 SAAADI. This CDR3 has 12 amino acids. Trimming removed 1 base from V and 4 bases from J, with 2 bases in between. The chain's CDR3 is CASSEYNQPQHF. Written as DNA, the CDR3 is TGCGCCAGCAGTGAGTATAATCAGCCCCAGCATTTT.

This clonotype was found a few times. The V call is TRBV30, the J call TRBJ2-1, with D possibly being TRBD2 (6 bases). The CDR3 totals 14 residues. With 1 base removed from V and 4 bases from J, the gap between germline ends came to 11 bases. Germline loops: CDR1 GTSNPN, CDR2 SVGIG (reference sequence). DNA for the CDR3: TGTGCCTGGAGTGCGGGGGTAACTTACAATGAGCAGTTCTTC. Translated, it gives CAWSAGVTYNEQFF. The full variable domain, rest sourced from reference TRBV30 and TRBJ2-1, is SQTIHQWPATLVQPVGSPLSLECTVEGTSNPNLYWYRQAAGRGLQLLFYSVGIGQISSEVPQNLSASRPQDRQFILSSKKLLLSDSGFYLCAWSAGVTYNEQFFGPGTRLTVL.